This T cell receptor (beta chain) originates from a study of long-term antiretroviral therapy in people with HIV. The study, taken as a whole, reports: Sampling of blood ran from about 2003 to 2017, and older ART regimens were possibly in use. Regardless of time point, clones expanded before ART dominated the repertoire.

The run of the v3.0 immunoSEQ assay was at survey level. The table came from immunoSEQ multiplex PCR; TCRdb's copy has only in-frame clones and leaves some out. The top ten clones hold 3.5% to 4.5% of a sample with some 40,000 clones, roughly nine tenths of them seen once. With respect to this clone: Its antigen is unknown.

The CDR3 loop spans 14 amino acids. Germline V gene lookup returns CDR1 SGHRS and CDR2 YFSETQ. The J segment lost 7 bases and the V segment lost 6 bases, leaving 7 bases of the junction unmatched. Specimens carried about 0.95-11 million cryopreserved PBMC before DNA extraction. The TCR originated in a woman in her fifties or sixties with HIV. This sample comprised unsorted PBMCs, obtained 1.2 years after starting antiretroviral therapy. This chain uses TRBV5-1 with TRBJ2-2; the match to TRBD1 covers 9 bases. CDR3 sequence (DNA): TGCGCCAGCAAACCACAGGGGGCGGACGGGGAGCTGTTTTTT. This gives the protein CASKPQGADGELFF.